The rows below give T cell receptor beta chains drawn from one sample of a study of blood T cell repertoires in COVID-19. Sequencing used immunoSEQ multiplex PCR; TCRdb keeps in-frame clones, though not all of them. Of 200,000 to 250,000 clones listed, 85% to 90% were seen once; the top ten hold roughly 3.2%. Material for sequencing was PBMCs or T cells enriched from blood (not recorded which). The receptors here all came from a woman aged 45-59 years in a cohort exposed to, infected with or recovered from COVID-19 (not recorded which). Each CDR3 is given with its conserved first and last residue. D genes are given only for firm matches. For some rows the clone size is stated as once, few or many, or as a class when expanded; others skip it.

v_call: TRBV7-2
clone_size: -
j_call: TRBJ2-3
d_call: -
cdr3_nt: TGTGCCAGTAACCTAGGTGGGGGCGGAGATACGCAGTATTTT
cdr3_aa: CASNLGGGGDTQYF

v_call: TRBV5-4
clone_size: -
j_call: TRBJ2-1
d_call: -
cdr3_nt: TGTGCCAGCAGCTTGGCTGACAATGAGCAGTTCTTC
cdr3_aa: CASSLADNEQFF

v_call: TRBV5-1
clone_size: -
j_call: TRBJ1-3
d_call: -
cdr3_nt: TGCGCCAGCAGCTTGGGAGGGACAAGCAGCTCTGGAAACACCATATATTTT
cdr3_aa: CASSLGGTSSSGNTIYF

v_call: TRBV14
clone_size: -
j_call: TRBJ2-7
d_call: TRBD2
cdr3_nt: TGTGCCAGCAGCCAAGGGGGGGGAGGAACCTACGAGCAGTACTTC
cdr3_aa: CASSQGGGGTYEQYF

v_call: TRBV4-2
clone_size: -
j_call: TRBJ1-2
d_call: -
cdr3_nt: TGTGCCAGCAGCCAACCTCGTTCCCCGGATGGCTACACCTTC
cdr3_aa: CASSQPRSPDGYTF

v_call: TRBV5-4
clone_size: -
j_call: TRBJ1-1
d_call: -
cdr3_nt: TGTGCCAGCAGCTTGGAAGCAGGGCGGACGAACACTGAAGCTTTCTTT
cdr3_aa: CASSLEAGRTNTEAFF

v_call: TRBV5-4
clone_size: -
j_call: TRBJ1-1
d_call: TRBD1
cdr3_nt: TGTGCCAGCAGCTCCCGTCCGGACAGGGATAACACTGAAGCTTTCTTT
cdr3_aa: CASSSRPDRDNTEAFF

v_call: TRBV5-1
clone_size: -
j_call: TRBJ1-3
d_call: TRBD1
cdr3_nt: TGCGCCAGCAGCTGGGGACAGGTCGGCTCTGGAAACACCATATATTTT
cdr3_aa: CASSWGQVGSGNTIYF

v_call: TRBV11-3
clone_size: -
j_call: TRBJ2-1
d_call: TRBD1
cdr3_nt: TGTGCCAGCAGCTTAGATAGGACAGGGTTAAATGAGCAGTTCTTC
cdr3_aa: CASSLDRTGLNEQFF

v_call: TRBV12-3/TRBV12-4
clone_size: -
j_call: TRBJ2-7
d_call: -
cdr3_nt: TGTGCCAGCAGCCAGGGCCACGAGCAGTACTTC
cdr3_aa: CASSQGHEQYF

v_call: TRBV5-5
clone_size: few
j_call: TRBJ1-2
d_call: TRBD1
cdr3_nt: TGTGCCAGCAGCATGGGACAGGGGAGACTTAACTATGGCTACACCTTC
cdr3_aa: CASSMGQGRLNYGYTF

v_call: TRBV21-1
clone_size: -
j_call: TRBJ2-3
d_call: -
cdr3_nt: TGTGCCAGCAGCAAAGCGCGTCGCGGAAGCTACACAGATACGCAGTATTTT
cdr3_aa: CASSKARRGSYTDTQYF

v_call: TRBV5-4
clone_size: -
j_call: TRBJ1-4
d_call: -
cdr3_nt: TGTGCCAGCAGCTTGTCGAGGGGGGGCAGGCTTAATGAAAAACTGTTTTTT
cdr3_aa: CASSLSRGGRLNEKLFF

v_call: TRBV5-1
clone_size: -
j_call: TRBJ1-6
d_call: TRBD1
cdr3_nt: TGCGCCAGCAGCTTGGGGGACAGGGGGCGTTCACCCCTCCACTTT
cdr3_aa: CASSLGDRGRSPLHF

v_call: TRBV7-6
clone_size: -
j_call: TRBJ2-1
d_call: -
cdr3_nt: TGTGCCAGCAGCTTAGAGGGGAATGAGCAGTTCTTC
cdr3_aa: CASSLEGNEQFF

v_call: TRBV7-3
clone_size: -
j_call: TRBJ2-3
d_call: -
cdr3_nt: TGTGCCAGCAGCTCGACGGGGAGAGATACGCAGTATTTT
cdr3_aa: CASSSTGRDTQYF

v_call: TRBV2
clone_size: -
j_call: TRBJ1-4
d_call: TRBD1
cdr3_nt: TGTGCCAGCATCCCGGGACAGGGGAATGAAAAACTGTTTTTT
cdr3_aa: CASIPGQGNEKLFF

v_call: TRBV2
clone_size: -
j_call: TRBJ1-2
d_call: TRBD1
cdr3_nt: TGTGCCAGCAGTGAAGAGATAGGGGGCGACTATGGCTACACCTTC
cdr3_aa: CASSEEIGGDYGYTF

v_call: TRBV19
clone_size: -
j_call: TRBJ2-1
d_call: TRBD2
cdr3_nt: TGTGCCAGTAGTATAAAAGCGGGGGGCTACCATGAGCAGTTCTTC
cdr3_aa: CASSIKAGGYHEQFF

v_call: TRBV5-1
clone_size: -
j_call: TRBJ1-1
d_call: TRBD1
cdr3_nt: TGCGCCAGCAGCATACAGGGGGAAGCTTTCTTT
cdr3_aa: CASSIQGEAFF

v_call: TRBV5-1
clone_size: -
j_call: TRBJ2-2
d_call: TRBD1
cdr3_nt: TGCGCCAGCAGTCAGGGGGCGCCCACCGGGGAGCTGTTTTTT
cdr3_aa: CASSQGAPTGELFF

v_call: TRBV11-3
clone_size: few
j_call: TRBJ2-3
d_call: -
cdr3_nt: TGTGCCAGCAGCTTAGCTCAGACAGATACGCAGTATTTT
cdr3_aa: CASSLAQTDTQYF

v_call: TRBV19
clone_size: -
j_call: TRBJ2-1
d_call: -
cdr3_nt: TGTGCCAGTAGTAAGCTAGTTTACAATGAGCAGTTCTTC
cdr3_aa: CASSKLVYNEQFF

v_call: TRBV28
clone_size: -
j_call: TRBJ2-7
d_call: -
cdr3_nt: TGTGCCAGCAGCCACGCGGCCTCCTACGAGCAGTACTTC
cdr3_aa: CASSHAASYEQYF

v_call: TRBV3-1/TRBV3-2
clone_size: once
j_call: TRBJ2-1
d_call: TRBD2
cdr3_nt: TGTGCCAGCCGGCGGGGGGATTCCTACAATGAGCAGTTCTTC
cdr3_aa: CASRRGDSYNEQFF

v_call: TRBV7-2
clone_size: -
j_call: TRBJ2-5
d_call: TRBD2
cdr3_nt: TGTGCCAGCAGCTTCCCCTTGGCTAGCGGGGGGCGGGAGACCCAGTACTTC
cdr3_aa: CASSFPLASGGRETQYF

v_call: TRBV3-1/TRBV3-2
clone_size: -
j_call: TRBJ1-4
d_call: -
cdr3_nt: TGTGCCAGCAGCCCCCCCCGGGGGGCGGGTAATGAAAAACTGTTTTTT
cdr3_aa: CASSPPRGAGNEKLFF

v_call: TRBV30
clone_size: -
j_call: TRBJ1-6
d_call: -
cdr3_nt: TGTGCCTGGAGGCTGAACTGGTCACCCCTCCACTTT
cdr3_aa: CAWRLNWSPLHF

v_call: TRBV7-9
clone_size: -
j_call: TRBJ1-2
d_call: -
cdr3_nt: TGTGCCAGCAGCCCTCGATCGGACAACCTCTATGGCTACACCTTC
cdr3_aa: CASSPRSDNLYGYTF

v_call: TRBV7-2
clone_size: -
j_call: TRBJ1-5
d_call: TRBD1
cdr3_nt: TGTGCCAGCAGCTTCGACAGGGGACCCAATCAGCCCCAGCATTTT
cdr3_aa: CASSFDRGPNQPQHF

v_call: TRBV9
clone_size: -
j_call: TRBJ2-2
d_call: -
cdr3_nt: TGTGCCAGCAGCGTAGTGTCTTCCACCGGGGAGCTGTTTTTT
cdr3_aa: CASSVVSSTGELFF

v_call: TRBV7-3
clone_size: -
j_call: TRBJ1-3
d_call: -
cdr3_nt: TGTGCCAGCAGCTTAAGAGGAGGGAACCCCTCTGGAAACACCATATATTTT
cdr3_aa: CASSLRGGNPSGNTIYF

v_call: TRBV7-9
clone_size: -
j_call: TRBJ2-5
d_call: TRBD1
cdr3_nt: TGTGCCAGCAGCTACGGGACAGGGGAGACCCAGTACTTC
cdr3_aa: CASSYGTGETQYF

v_call: TRBV18
clone_size: -
j_call: TRBJ1-2
d_call: -
cdr3_nt: TGTGCCAGCTCACCCCCAGGGGAGAGGCATCCTGGCTACACCTTC
cdr3_aa: CASSPPGERHPGYTF

v_call: TRBV12-3/TRBV12-4
clone_size: once
j_call: TRBJ2-7
d_call: -
cdr3_nt: TGTGCCAGCAGCCGCCTACTGGCGGACGAGCAGTACTTC
cdr3_aa: CASSRLLADEQYF

v_call: TRBV11-2
clone_size: -
j_call: TRBJ2-3
d_call: -
cdr3_nt: TGTGCCAGCAGCTTAGAGAGAAGTAGTACGCAGTATTTT
cdr3_aa: CASSLERSSTQYF

v_call: TRBV7-2
clone_size: once
j_call: TRBJ2-1
d_call: -
cdr3_nt: TGTGCCAGCAGCCAAATGGAGTACAATGAGCAGTTCTTC
cdr3_aa: CASSQMEYNEQFF

v_call: TRBV10-3
clone_size: -
j_call: TRBJ1-2
d_call: -
cdr3_nt: TGTGCCATCAGTTCAGAGGACAGACAGAAAAATGGCTACACCTTC
cdr3_aa: CAISSEDRQKNGYTF

v_call: TRBV7-6
clone_size: once
j_call: TRBJ2-1
d_call: TRBD1
cdr3_nt: TGTGCCAGCAGCTTAGGACCAGGGGGTCCCTACAATGAGCAGTTCTTC
cdr3_aa: CASSLGPGGPYNEQFF

v_call: TRBV5-6
clone_size: -
j_call: TRBJ1-2
d_call: -
cdr3_nt: TGTGCCAGCAGCTTGGCTAAGGGGAACTATGGCTACACCTTC
cdr3_aa: CASSLAKGNYGYTF

v_call: TRBV4-3
clone_size: -
j_call: TRBJ1-6
d_call: -
cdr3_nt: TGCGCCAGCAGCCAGGCGGACAGTACAAATAATTCACCCCTCCACTTT
cdr3_aa: CASSQADSTNNSPLHF

v_call: TRBV7-2
clone_size: -
j_call: TRBJ2-3
d_call: TRBD1
cdr3_nt: TGTGCCAGCAGCACCACAGGGGCAGATACGCAGTATTTT
cdr3_aa: CASSTTGADTQYF

v_call: TRBV14
clone_size: -
j_call: TRBJ1-2
d_call: -
cdr3_nt: TGTGCCAGCAGCCTTCTGGGGGCGCGAGTAGGTGGCTACACCTTC
cdr3_aa: CASSLLGARVGGYTF

v_call: TRBV28
clone_size: -
j_call: TRBJ1-5
d_call: -
cdr3_nt: TGTGCCAGCAGTTTAGCCCCGATGGGGGCGAATCAGCCCCAGCATTTT
cdr3_aa: CASSLAPMGANQPQHF

v_call: TRBV9
clone_size: -
j_call: TRBJ1-4
d_call: -
cdr3_nt: TGTGCCAGCAGCGTAGCTCAGGGGCGGGTTGAAAAACTGTTTTTT
cdr3_aa: CASSVAQGRVEKLFF

v_call: TRBV7-2
clone_size: -
j_call: TRBJ1-3
d_call: -
cdr3_nt: TGTGCCAGCAGCTTAGCGGGGGGGAGCTCTGGAAACACCATATATTTT
cdr3_aa: CASSLAGGSSGNTIYF

v_call: TRBV7-3
clone_size: -
j_call: TRBJ2-5
d_call: TRBD2
cdr3_nt: TGTGCCAGCAGCTTAAATGGCGGGGGGAGAGAGACCCAGTACTTC
cdr3_aa: CASSLNGGGRETQYF

v_call: TRBV2
clone_size: -
j_call: TRBJ2-7
d_call: -
cdr3_nt: TGTGCCAGCAGTGTTAACAGGGACTACGAGCAGTACTTC
cdr3_aa: CASSVNRDYEQYF

v_call: TRBV19
clone_size: -
j_call: TRBJ1-1
d_call: -
cdr3_nt: TGTGCCAGTAGTATTAACATCAACACTGAAGCTTTCTTT
cdr3_aa: CASSININTEAFF

v_call: TRBV7-2
clone_size: once
j_call: TRBJ2-7
d_call: -
cdr3_nt: TGTGCCAGCAGCCAGCAAGAGGTCGGGGAGCAGTACTTC
cdr3_aa: CASSQQEVGEQYF

v_call: TRBV7-9
clone_size: -
j_call: TRBJ1-3
d_call: -
cdr3_nt: TGTGCCAGCAGCTTATCCGGGAGGGCAGCCTCTGGAAACACCATATATTTT
cdr3_aa: CASSLSGRAASGNTIYF

v_call: TRBV6-1
clone_size: -
j_call: TRBJ1-4
d_call: TRBD1
cdr3_nt: TGTGCCAGCAGTGGTTTAAGCAGGGGGCAACCAACTAATGAAAAACTGTTTTTT
cdr3_aa: CASSGLSRGQPTNEKLFF

v_call: TRBV4-1
clone_size: few
j_call: TRBJ1-1
d_call: -
cdr3_nt: TGCGCCAGCAGTCCGAGGAATAGTGAGGCTTTCTTT
cdr3_aa: CASSPRNSEAFF

v_call: TRBV7-7
clone_size: -
j_call: TRBJ2-5
d_call: -
cdr3_nt: TGTGCTAGCCCTCGAGGGGGCCAAGAGACCCAGTACTTC
cdr3_aa: CASPRGGQETQYF

v_call: TRBV2
clone_size: -
j_call: TRBJ1-2
d_call: -
cdr3_nt: TGTGCCAGCAGGTCCGGGACAAGGGAAGGCTACACCTTC
cdr3_aa: CASRSGTREGYTF

v_call: TRBV10-1
clone_size: -
j_call: TRBJ2-3
d_call: -
cdr3_nt: TGCGCCAGCAGTGAGTCTAGTCGCCTCACAGATACGCAGTATTTT
cdr3_aa: CASSESSRLTDTQYF

v_call: TRBV5-1
clone_size: few
j_call: TRBJ1-2
d_call: -
cdr3_nt: TGCGCCAGCAGCTTTGGGGCAGCCTATGGCTACACCTTC
cdr3_aa: CASSFGAAYGYTF